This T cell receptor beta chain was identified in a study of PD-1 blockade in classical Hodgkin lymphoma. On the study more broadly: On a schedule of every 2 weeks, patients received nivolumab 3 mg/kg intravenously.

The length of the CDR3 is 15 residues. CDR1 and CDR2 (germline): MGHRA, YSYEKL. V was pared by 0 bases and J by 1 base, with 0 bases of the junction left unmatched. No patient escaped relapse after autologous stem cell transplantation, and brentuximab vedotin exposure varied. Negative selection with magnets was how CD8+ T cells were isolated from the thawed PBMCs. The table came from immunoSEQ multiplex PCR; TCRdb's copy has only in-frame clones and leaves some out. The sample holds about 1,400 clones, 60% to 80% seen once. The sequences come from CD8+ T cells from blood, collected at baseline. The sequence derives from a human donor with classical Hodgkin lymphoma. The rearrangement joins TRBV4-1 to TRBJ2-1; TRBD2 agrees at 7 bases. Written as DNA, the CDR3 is TGCGCCAGCAGCCAAGATAGCGGGTCCTACAATGAGCAGTTCTTC. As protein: CASSQDSGSYNEQFF.